This T cell receptor (beta chain) was captured in a study of blood T cell repertoires in COVID-19. Overall study context: Donors in the United States, Italy and Spain gave samples during acute or convalescent COVID-19. From T cells, B-cell-depleted T cells, or PBMCs came the material, which was cDNA or gDNA.

Under the authors' procedure: Amplified reference gene primers provided the basis for estimating nucleated cell counts. Only in-frame clones appear in the TCRdb table, and some are missing; sequencing was by immunoSEQ multiplex PCR. Clone size and the V and J calls come from that table; the DNA yielded D and trimming. The data contain about 180,000 clones, about four fifths of them singletons. Trimming took 0 bases from V and 5 from J, leaving 13 bases between them. The CDR3 length is 15 residues. The germline V gene has CDR1 LNHNV and CDR2 YYDKDF (reference sequence). The source is a human donor in a cohort sampled during active COVID-19. The sequencing sample was made of peripheral blood. The chain is built from TRBV15 and TRBJ1-2; D might be TRBD1 (6 bases). In nucleotides, the CDR3 is TGTGCCACCAGCAGAGAACGGGGGGCGGGTTATGGCTACACCTTC. Protein product: CATSRERGAGYGYTF.